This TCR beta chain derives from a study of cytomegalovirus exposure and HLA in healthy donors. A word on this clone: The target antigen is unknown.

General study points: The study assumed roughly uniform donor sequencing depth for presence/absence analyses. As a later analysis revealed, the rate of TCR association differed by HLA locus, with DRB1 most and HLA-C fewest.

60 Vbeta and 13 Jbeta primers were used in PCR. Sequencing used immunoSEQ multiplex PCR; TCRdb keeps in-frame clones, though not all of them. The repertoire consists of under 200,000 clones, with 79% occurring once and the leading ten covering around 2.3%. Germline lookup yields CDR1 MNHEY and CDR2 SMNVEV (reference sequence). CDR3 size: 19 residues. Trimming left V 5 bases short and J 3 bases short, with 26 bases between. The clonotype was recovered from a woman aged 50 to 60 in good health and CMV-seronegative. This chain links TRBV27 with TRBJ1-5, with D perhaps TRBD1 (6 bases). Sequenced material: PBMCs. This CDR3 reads CASSTTPPDRWTDNQPQHF. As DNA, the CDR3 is TGTGCCAGCAGTACTACCCCTCCGGACAGATGGACGGACAATCAGCCCCAGCATTTT.